This TCR beta chain derives from a study of blood T cell repertoires in COVID-19. The overall study: Acute-phase and convalescent COVID-19 samples originated in the United States, Italy and Spain.

Seattle's cohort entered during active infection and was followed longitudinally. Method: immunoSEQ multiplex PCR; TCRdb's copy keeps in-frame clones and lacks some. The sample yields about 420,000 clones, around 90% seen once. V lost 0 bases and J 1 base, leaving 16 bases between the germline ends. The CDR3 runs 17 residues. CDR1 is GTSNPN, CDR2 SVGIG, per germline (reference sequence). What was sequenced was peripheral blood. The receptor's source is a man younger than 35 with COVID-19, enrolled during active disease. The rearrangement links TRBV30 to TRBJ2-4; D not resolved. CDR3 in amino acids: CAWSVTRSGAAKNIQYF. The DNA of the CDR3 is TGTGCCTGGAGTGTAACACGGAGTGGAGCGGCCAAAAACATTCAGTACTTC.